A single sample gave rise to the 2 T cell receptor beta chains below, sequenced in a study of T cells in localized non-small cell lung cancer. Profiling relied on immunoSEQ multiplex PCR, and the TCRdb table lists in-frame clones only, not all of them. The profile shows tens of thousands of clones, approximately 90% of them singletons. The specimen was peripheral blood, collected before any cancer treatment. The receptors derive from a woman aged 18-49 years with stage III lung adenocarcinoma.

This chain connects TRBV19 to TRBJ1-1; D might be TRBD1 (5 bases). With 7 bases removed from V and 4 bases from J, the gap between germline ends came to 19 bases. Germline V gives CDR1 LNHDA, CDR2 SQIVND (reference sequence). This CDR3 has 15 amino acids. CDR3 in amino acids: CASMRGAEVVTEAFF. The CDR3 region has the DNA TGTGCCAGTATGAGGGGCGCGGAGGTGGTCACTGAAGCTTTCTTT.

The chain carries TRBV18 and TRBJ1-2; TRBD1 agrees at 9 bases. The J segment lost 7 bases and the V segment lost 1 base, leaving 10 bases of the junction unmatched. Germline-derived CDR1 and CDR2 are KGHSH and LQKENI. The CDR3 is 16 residues long. CDR3 coding DNA: TGTGCCAGCTCACCACAGCCGGGACAGGGCACGAGTGGCTACACCTTC. It is translated as CASSPQPGQGTSGYTF. The complete variable domain, with remaining parts taken from reference TRBV18 and TRBJ1-2, reads NAGVMQNPRHLVRRRGQEARLRCSPMKGHSHVYWYRQLPEEGLKFMVYLQKENIIDESGMPKERFSAEFPKEGPSILRIQQVVRGDSAAYFCASSPQPGQGTSGYTFGSGTRLTVV.